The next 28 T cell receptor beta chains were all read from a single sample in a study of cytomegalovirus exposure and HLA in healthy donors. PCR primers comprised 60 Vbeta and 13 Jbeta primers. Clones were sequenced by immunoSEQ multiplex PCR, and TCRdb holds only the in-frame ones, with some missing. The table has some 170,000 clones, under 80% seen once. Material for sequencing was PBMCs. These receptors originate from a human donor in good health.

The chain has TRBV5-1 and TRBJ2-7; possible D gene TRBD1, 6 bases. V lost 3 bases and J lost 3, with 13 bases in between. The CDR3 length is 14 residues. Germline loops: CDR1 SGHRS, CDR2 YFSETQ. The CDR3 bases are TGCGCCAGCAGCTCCGGGACACGGGTCTACGAGCAGTACTTC. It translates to CASSSGTRVYEQYF.

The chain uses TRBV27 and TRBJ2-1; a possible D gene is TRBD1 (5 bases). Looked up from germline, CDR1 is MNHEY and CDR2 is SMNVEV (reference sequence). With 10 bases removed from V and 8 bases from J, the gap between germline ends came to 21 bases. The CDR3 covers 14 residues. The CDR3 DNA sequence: TGTGCCACTAAAGGGGTAGGGGTATGGGATGAGCAGTTCTTC. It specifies CATKGVGVWDEQFF.

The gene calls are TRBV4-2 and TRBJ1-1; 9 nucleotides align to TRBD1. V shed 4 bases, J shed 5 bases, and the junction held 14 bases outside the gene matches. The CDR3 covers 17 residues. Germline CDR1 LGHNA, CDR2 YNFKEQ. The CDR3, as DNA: TGTGCCAGCAGCCCGACACAGGGGGCGCGTGAGGGGACTGAAGCTTTCTTT. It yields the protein CASSPTQGAREGTEAFF.

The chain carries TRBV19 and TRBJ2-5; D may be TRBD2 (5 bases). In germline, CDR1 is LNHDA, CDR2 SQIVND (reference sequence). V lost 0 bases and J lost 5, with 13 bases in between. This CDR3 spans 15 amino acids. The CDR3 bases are TGTGCCAGTAGTATAGAGGCGGGCCCGCTGGAGACCCAGTACTTC. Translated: CASSIEAGPLETQYF.

The CDR3 here is CASSLAGLDFSGANVLTF. CDR3 DNA: TGTGCCAGCAGCTTAGCTGGGCTGGATTTTTCTGGGGCCAACGTCCTGACTTTC. The gene calls are TRBV7-8 and TRBJ2-6; D remains ambiguous. Trimming removed 0 bases from V and 1 base from J, with 13 bases in between. This CDR3 contains 18 residues. The germline CDR1 and CDR2 sequences are SGHVS and FQNEAQ.

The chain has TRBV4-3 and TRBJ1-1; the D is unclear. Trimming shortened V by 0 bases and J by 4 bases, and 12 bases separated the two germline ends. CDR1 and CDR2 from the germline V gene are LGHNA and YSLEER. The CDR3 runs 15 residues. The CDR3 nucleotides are TGCGCCAGCAGCCAAGATTTAGAGGCTACCACTGAAGCTTTCTTT. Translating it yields CASSQDLEATTEAFF.

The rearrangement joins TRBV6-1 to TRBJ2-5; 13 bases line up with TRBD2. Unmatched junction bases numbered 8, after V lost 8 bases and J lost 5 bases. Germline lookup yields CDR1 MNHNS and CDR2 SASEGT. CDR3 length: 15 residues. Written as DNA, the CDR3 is TGTGCCAGCCACGGACTAGCGGGGGAGTCGGAGACCCAGTACTTC. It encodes CASHGLAGESETQYF.

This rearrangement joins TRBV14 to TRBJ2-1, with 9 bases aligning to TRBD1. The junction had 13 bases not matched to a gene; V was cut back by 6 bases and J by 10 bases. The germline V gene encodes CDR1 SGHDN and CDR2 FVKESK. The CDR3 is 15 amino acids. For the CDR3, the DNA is TGTGCCAGCAGAGGACAGGGGCGGGGGCAATGGGAGCAGTTCTTC. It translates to CASRGQGRGQWEQFF.

Here the CDR3 DNA reads TGTGCCAGTAGGATATCCCCGGGACACGAGGGGCCTGAAGCTTTCTTT. This translates into CASRISPGHEGPEAFF. The rearrangement joins TRBV19 to TRBJ1-1; TRBD1 is a possible D gene (6 bases). Trimming pared 6 bases from V and 6 bases from J, leaving 23 bases between. This CDR3 has 16 amino acids. The germline V gene encodes CDR1 LNHDA and CDR2 SQIVND (reference sequence).

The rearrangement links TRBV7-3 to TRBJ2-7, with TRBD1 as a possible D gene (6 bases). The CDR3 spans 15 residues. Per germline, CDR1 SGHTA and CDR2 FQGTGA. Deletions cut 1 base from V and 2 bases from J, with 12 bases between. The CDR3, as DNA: TGTGCCAGCAGCTTAAGTGGACAGCGACCCTACGAGCAGTACTTC. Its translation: CASSLSGQRPYEQYF.

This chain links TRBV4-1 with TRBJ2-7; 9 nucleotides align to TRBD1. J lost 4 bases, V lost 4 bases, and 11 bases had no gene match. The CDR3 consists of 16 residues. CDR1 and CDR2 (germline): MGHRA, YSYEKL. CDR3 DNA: TGCGCCAGCAGCCCTACCGCCGGGACAGGGTTATACGAGCAGTACTTC. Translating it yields CASSPTAGTGLYEQYF.

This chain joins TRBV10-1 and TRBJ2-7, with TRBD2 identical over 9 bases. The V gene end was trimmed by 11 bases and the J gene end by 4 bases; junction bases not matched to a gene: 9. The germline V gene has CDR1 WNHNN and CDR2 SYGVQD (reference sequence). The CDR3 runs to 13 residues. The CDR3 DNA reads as TGCGCCCGCTGCCCTAGCGGGGTATACGAGCAGTACTTC. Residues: CARCPSGVYEQYF.

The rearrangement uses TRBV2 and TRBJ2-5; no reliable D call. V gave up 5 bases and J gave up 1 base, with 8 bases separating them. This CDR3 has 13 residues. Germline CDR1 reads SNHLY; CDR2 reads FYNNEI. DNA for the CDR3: TGTGCCAGCAGTCAAAACAGCCAAGAGACCCAGTACTTC. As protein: CASSQNSQETQYF.

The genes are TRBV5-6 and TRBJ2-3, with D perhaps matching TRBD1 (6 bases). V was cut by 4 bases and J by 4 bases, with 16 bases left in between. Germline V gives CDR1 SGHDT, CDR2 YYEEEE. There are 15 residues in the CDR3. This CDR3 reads CASSEGPGVSDTQYF. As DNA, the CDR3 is TGTGCCAGCAGCGAGGGACCAGGGGTCTCAGATACGCAGTATTTT.

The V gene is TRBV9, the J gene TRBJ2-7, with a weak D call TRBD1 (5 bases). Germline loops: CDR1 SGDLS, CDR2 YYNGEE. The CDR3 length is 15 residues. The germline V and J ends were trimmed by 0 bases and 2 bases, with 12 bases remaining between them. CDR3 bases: TGTGCCAGCAGCGTAGGGCATCTGGGGCCCTACGAGCAGTACTTC. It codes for CASSVGHLGPYEQYF. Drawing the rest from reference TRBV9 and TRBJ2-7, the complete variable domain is DSGVTQTPKHLITATGQRVTLRCSPRSGDLSVYWYQQSLDQGLQFLIQYYNGEERAKGNILERFSAQQFPDLHSELNLSSLELGDSALYFCASSVGHLGPYEQYFGPGTRLTVT.

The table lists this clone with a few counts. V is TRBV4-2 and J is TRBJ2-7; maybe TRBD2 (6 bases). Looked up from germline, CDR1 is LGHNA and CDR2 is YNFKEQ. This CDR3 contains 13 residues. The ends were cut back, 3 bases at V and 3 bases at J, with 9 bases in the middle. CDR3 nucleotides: TGTGCCAGCAGCCAGGAGGGGTACTACGAGCAGTACTTC. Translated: CASSQEGYYEQYF.

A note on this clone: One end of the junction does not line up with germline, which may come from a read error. The CDR3 DNA sequence: TGTGCCAGCAGCGTAGGGGGCTACTATGAGCAGTTCTTC. As protein: CASSVGGYYEQFF. V usage is TRBV9 and J usage is TRBJ2-1; possible D gene TRBD1, 5 bases. Germline CDR1 and CDR2: SGDLS and YYNGEE. The length of the CDR3 is 13 residues.

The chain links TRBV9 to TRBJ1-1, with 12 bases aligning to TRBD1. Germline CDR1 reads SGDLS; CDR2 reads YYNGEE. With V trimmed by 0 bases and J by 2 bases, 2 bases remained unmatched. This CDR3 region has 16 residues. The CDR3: CASSVAGTGGNTEAFF. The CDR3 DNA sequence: TGTGCCAGCAGCGTAGCCGGGACAGGGGGCAACACTGAAGCTTTCTTT.

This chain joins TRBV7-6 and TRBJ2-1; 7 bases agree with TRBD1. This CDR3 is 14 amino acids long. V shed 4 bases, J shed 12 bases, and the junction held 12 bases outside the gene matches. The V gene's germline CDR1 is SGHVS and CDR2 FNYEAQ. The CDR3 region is CASSSNRGSRGQFF. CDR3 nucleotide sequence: TGTGCCAGCAGCTCGAACAGGGGCTCCAGAGGGCAGTTCTTC.

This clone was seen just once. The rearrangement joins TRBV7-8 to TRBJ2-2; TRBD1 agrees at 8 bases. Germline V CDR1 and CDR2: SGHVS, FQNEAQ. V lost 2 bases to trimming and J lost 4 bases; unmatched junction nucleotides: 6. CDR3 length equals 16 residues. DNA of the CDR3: TGTGCCAGCAGCTTAAGGGTGACAGGGGTCACCGGGGAGCTGTTTTTT. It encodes CASSLRVTGVTGELFF.

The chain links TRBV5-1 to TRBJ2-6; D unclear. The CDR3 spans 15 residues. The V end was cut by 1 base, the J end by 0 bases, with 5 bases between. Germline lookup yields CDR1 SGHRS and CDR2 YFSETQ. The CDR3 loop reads CASSLRSSGANVLTF. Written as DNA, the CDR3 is TGCGCCAGCAGCTTGCGGTCCTCTGGGGCCAACGTCCTGACTTTC.

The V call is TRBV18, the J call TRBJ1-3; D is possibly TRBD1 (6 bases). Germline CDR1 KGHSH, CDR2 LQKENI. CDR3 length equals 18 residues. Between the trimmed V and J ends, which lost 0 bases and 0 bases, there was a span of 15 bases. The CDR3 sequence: CASSPPTDRLLSGNTIYF. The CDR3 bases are TGTGCCAGCTCACCACCCACTGACAGGCTACTCTCTGGAAACACCATATATTTT. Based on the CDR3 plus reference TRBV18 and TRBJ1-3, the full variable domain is NAGVMQNPRHLVRRRGQEARLRCSPMKGHSHVYWYRQLPEEGLKFMVYLQKENIIDESGMPKERFSAEFPKEGPSILRIQQVVRGDSAAYFCASSPPTDRLLSGNTIYFGEGSWLTVV.

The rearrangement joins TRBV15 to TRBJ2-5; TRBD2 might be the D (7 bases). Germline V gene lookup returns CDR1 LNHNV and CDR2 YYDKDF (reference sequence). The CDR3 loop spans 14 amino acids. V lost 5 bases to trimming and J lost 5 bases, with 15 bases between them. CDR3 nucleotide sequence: TGTGCCACCAGCGGGGGGGCCGGTTTGGAGACCCAGTACTTC. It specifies CATSGGAGLETQYF. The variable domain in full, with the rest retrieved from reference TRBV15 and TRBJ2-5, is DAMVIQNPRYQVTQFGKPVTLSCSQTLNHNVMYWYQQKSSQAPKLLFHYYDKDFNNEADTPDNFQSRRPNTSFCFLDIRSPGLGDTAMYLCATSGGAGLETQYFGPGTRLLVL.

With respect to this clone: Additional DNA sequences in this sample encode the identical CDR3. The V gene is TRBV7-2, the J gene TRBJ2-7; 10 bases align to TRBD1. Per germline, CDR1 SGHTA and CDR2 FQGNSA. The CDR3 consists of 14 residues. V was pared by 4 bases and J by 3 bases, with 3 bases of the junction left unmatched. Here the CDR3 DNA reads TGTGCCAGCAGCTCTGGGACAGGGGACTACGAGCAGTACTTC. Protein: CASSSGTGDYEQYF.

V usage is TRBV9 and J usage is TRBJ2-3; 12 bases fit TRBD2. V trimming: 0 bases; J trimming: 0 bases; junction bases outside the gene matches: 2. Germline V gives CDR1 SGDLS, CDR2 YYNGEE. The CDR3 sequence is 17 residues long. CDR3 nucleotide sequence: TGTGCCAGCAGCGTAGGGACTAGCGGGATTAGCACAGATACGCAGTATTTT. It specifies CASSVGTSGISTDTQYF.

CDR3 nucleotide sequence: TGTGCCAGCAGCTTAGGGGGGACTGTTCAAGAGACCCAGTACTTC. As protein: CASSLGGTVQETQYF. The chain couples TRBV11-2 to TRBJ2-5; tentatively, D is TRBD2 (6 bases). V shed 1 base and J shed 2 bases, with 11 bases lying between them. The CDR3 totals 15 residues. Germline CDR1 is SGHAT and CDR2 is FQNNGV.

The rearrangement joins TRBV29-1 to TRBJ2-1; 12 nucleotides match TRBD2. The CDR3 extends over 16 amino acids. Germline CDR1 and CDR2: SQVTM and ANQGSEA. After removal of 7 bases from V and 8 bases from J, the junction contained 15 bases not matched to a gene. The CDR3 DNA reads TGCAGCGGTGACGGGCCTAGCGGGGGGGCCAGCTATGAGCAGTTCTTC. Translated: CSGDGPSGGASYEQFF.

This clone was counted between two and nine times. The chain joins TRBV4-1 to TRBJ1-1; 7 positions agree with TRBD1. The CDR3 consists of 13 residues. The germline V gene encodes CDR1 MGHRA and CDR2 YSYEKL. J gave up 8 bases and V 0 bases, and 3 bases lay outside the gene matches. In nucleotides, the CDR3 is TGCGCCAGCAGCCAAGATCTGGACAGGGAAGCTTTCTTT. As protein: CASSQDLDREAFF.